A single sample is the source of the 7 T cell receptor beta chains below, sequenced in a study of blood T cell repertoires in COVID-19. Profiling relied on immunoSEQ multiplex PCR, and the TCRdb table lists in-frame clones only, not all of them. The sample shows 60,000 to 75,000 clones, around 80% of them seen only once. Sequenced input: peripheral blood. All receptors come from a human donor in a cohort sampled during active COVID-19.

CDR3 protein: CATSGAGGRGNEQFF. The CDR3 DNA sequence: TGTGCCACCAGTGGTGCAGGGGGGCGAGGCAATGAGCAGTTCTTC. V gene TRBV24-1 combines with J gene TRBJ2-1; D might be TRBD1 (7 bases). From germline, CDR1 is KGHDR and CDR2 SFDVKD. V lost 5 bases to trimming and J lost 6 bases, with 16 bases between them. CDR3 size: 15 residues.

This chain's CDR3 is CATSPGQGAYEQYF. The CDR3 region has the DNA TGTGCCACTTCACCGGGACAGGGGGCCTACGAGCAGTACTTC. The chain combines TRBV18 with TRBJ2-7, with TRBD1 identical over 11 bases. CDR1 is KGHSH, CDR2 LQKENI, per germline. Trimming at V came to 10 bases and at J to 2 bases, leaving 7 bases not matched to a gene. The CDR3 totals 14 residues.

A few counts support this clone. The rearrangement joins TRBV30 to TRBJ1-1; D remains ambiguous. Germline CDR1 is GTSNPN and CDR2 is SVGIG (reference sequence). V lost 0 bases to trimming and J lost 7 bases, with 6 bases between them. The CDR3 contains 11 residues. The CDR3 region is CAWSVRFEAFF. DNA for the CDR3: TGTGCCTGGAGTGTTCGTTTTGAAGCTTTCTTT.

The CDR3 sequence: CAWNRDRFDNEQFF. The CDR3 DNA sequence: TGTGCCTGGAACCGGGACAGGTTCGACAATGAGCAGTTCTTC. The chain links TRBV30 to TRBJ2-1, with TRBD1 matching 8 bases. This CDR3 comprises 14 residues. V lost 4 bases, J lost 5 bases, and 7 bases stayed unmatched. Germline-derived CDR1 and CDR2 are GTSNPN and SVGIG (reference sequence).

The CDR3: CASSLQASPLHF. The CDR3 nucleotides read TGTGCCAGCAGCCTACAGGCTTCACCCCTCCACTTT. This rearrangement joins TRBV5-4 to TRBJ1-6; D is possibly TRBD1 (5 bases). V gave up 4 bases and J gave up 9 bases, with 8 bases separating them. Germline V gene lookup returns CDR1 SGHNT and CDR2 YYREEE (reference sequence). The CDR3 length is 12 residues.

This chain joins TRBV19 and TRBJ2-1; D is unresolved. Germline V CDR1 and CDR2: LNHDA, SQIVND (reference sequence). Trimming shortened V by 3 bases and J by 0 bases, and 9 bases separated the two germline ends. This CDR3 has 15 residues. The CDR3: CASSIAANSYNEQFF. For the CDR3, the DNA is TGTGCCAGTAGTATTGCCGCGAACTCCTACAATGAGCAGTTCTTC. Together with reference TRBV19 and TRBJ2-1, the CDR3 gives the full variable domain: DGGITQSPKYLFRKEGQNVTLSCEQNLNHDAMYWYRQDPGQGLRLIYYSQIVNDFQKGDIAEGYSVSREKKESFPLTVTSAQKNPTAFYLCASSIAANSYNEQFFGPGTRLTVL.

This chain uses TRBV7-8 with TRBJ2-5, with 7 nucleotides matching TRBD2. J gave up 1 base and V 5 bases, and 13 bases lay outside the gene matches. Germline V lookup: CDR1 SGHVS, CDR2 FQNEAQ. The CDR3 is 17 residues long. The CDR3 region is CASSPTSRGELQETQYF. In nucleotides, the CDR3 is TGTGCCAGCAGCCCGACCTCACGGGGGGAACTCCAAGAGACCCAGTACTTC.